This T cell receptor beta chain was recovered during a study of blood T cell repertoires in COVID-19. Study-level information: COVID-19 samples collected from the United States, Italy and Spain covered acute and convalescent phases. The cDNA or gDNA used as material had been derived from T cells, B-cell-depleted T cells, or PBMCs.

The CDR3 is 15 residues long. CDR1 and CDR2 (germline): LNHNV, YYDKDF (reference sequence). V lost 0 bases to trimming and J lost 8 bases, with 16 bases between them. Sequencing was performed with immunoSEQ multiplex PCR; in TCRdb, only in-frame clones are kept and a portion is missing. The sample lists approximately 260,000 clones; 70% to 90% were seen once. Those enrolled, adults aged roughly 18 to 95 years, came from some 25 US areas. The chain recombines TRBV15 with TRBJ1-2; a weak D match, TRBD1 (6 bases). The TCR sequence derives from a woman between 45 and 65 years old who had been exposed to COVID-19. Input material: PBMCs or T cells enriched from blood (not recorded which). This CDR3 reads CATSRDSGGRRGYTF. The CDR3 nucleotides read TGTGCCACCAGCAGAGATTCGGGGGGGCGACGCGGCTACACCTTC.